This T cell receptor (beta chain) was observed in a study of spatial heterogeneity in lung cancer (dated by TCRdb to between 2018 and 2021). In terms of the full investigation: Beta-chain transcripts were consistently detected in greater numbers than alpha-chain transcripts, which likely reflected higher beta-chain transcript abundance. TCR repertoire features were related to nonsynonymous mutation counts determined by whole-exome sequencing of tumor tissue. In non-small cell lung cancer, the study made a quantitative comparison of TCR alpha and beta repertoires among multiple tumor regions, matched nontumor lung and blood. In the raw uncorrected reads, each unique combination of TCR and UMI appeared on average more than ten times. At surgery, both alpha and beta chains were TCR-sequenced in over 200 tumor regions, 63 to 80 matched nontumor lung samples and 50 to 60 PBMC samples. Overall study outcomes, separate from this receptor: Confirming at a functional level the hypothesis that regional TCRs recognize regional mutations was considered to require additional single-cell paired TCR alpha and beta sequencing. Ubiquitous expanded tumor TCRs showed up in blood more often at tumor resection than at routine follow-up.

The sample's time point label is to be understood as: sample taken at primary tumor resection. For TCR sequencing, whole RNA was extracted from tumor and nontumor lung tissue, or from cryopreserved PBMC samples, and no cell sorting was done. Donors were around 71 patients with early-stage, untreated non-small cell lung cancer from the lung TRACERx cohort. Patients were selected for TCR sequencing only if sufficient RNA was available from at least two tumor regions. Library prep was done by 5' RACE. The sequencer listed for this sample is NextSeq 500. The TCR library protocol attached a unique molecular identifier to each TCR cDNA molecule to allow correction of PCR and sequencing errors. The authors processed their data as follows. TCR identification, UMI-based error correction and CDR3 extraction were performed with Decombinator tools. TCRs above a frequency of 2 per 1,000, corresponding to the top 1% of the tumor frequency distribution, were defined as expanded. Each repertoire was subsampled 100 times to 5,000 TCRs, after which Renyi diversity was computed with the R vegan package. CDR3 similarity networks were built from amino acid triplet string-kernel similarity, with CDR3s being connected when pairwise similarity was above 0.82. TCRdb reran the public reads through fastp at Q25 and MiXCR, keeping productive beta chains. Here each entry gathers all rows of one CDR3 protein and keeps the most common genes and DNA. These V and J calls are TCRdb output, not the study's own analysis. Here the sample has tens of thousands of distinct CDR3 sequences; about an eighth occur a single time. About 41% of the sample comes from the top ten.

In the case of this clonotype: The clone's antigen remains unknown. An end of the junction differs from the germline gene, which may be a read error.

The TCR comes from a male donor with early-stage non-small cell lung cancer. The sequencing here drew on PBMCs, taken at surgery.

The bases are TGTGGGGGGAGGGCCGAGGCCAAAAACATTCAGTACTTC. This encodes CGGRAEAKNIQYF. The sequence links TRBV20-1 to TRBJ2-4, and 7 junctional nucleotides match TRBD2. The CDR3 runs 13 residues from the cysteine to the phenylalanine. The retained sequence is limited to the CDR3, 39 bases, with the frame set at the first base. From a lookup of the germline V gene (reference sequence), CDR1 and CDR2 are DFQATT and SNEGSKA.